The source of this T cell receptor beta chain is a study of T-cell reconstitution after alpha-beta-depleted transplantation in children. TCRbeta library construction was performed incorporating unique molecular identifiers. TCRdb redid the calling of the PCR reads with MiXCR, one entry per CDR3 protein. The table lists 70,000 to 95,000 distinct CDR3 sequences, around 15% of them singletons. Findings and caveats of the study: From newly produced T cells came most of the T-cell counts and diversity one year after transplant. Expanded graft clones, several hundred of them, were reportedly the source of alpha-beta T cells about two months after transplant.

This CDR3 is built from 14 residues. Between the trimmed V and J ends, which lost 6 bases and 3 bases, there was a span of 11 bases. Looked up from germline, CDR1 is MNHNS and CDR2 is SASEGT. The table lists this clonotype with a count of one. What it binds is unknown. The sample was PBMCs, mostly from graft donor cells, taken 180 days after TCRalphabeta/CD19-depleted stem cell transplant. This TCR derives from a male patient under 10 years old who had a stem cell transplant for acute lymphoblastic leukemia, so the T cells may come from the graft donor. The chain links TRBV6-1 to TRBJ1-4; no clear D gene. CDR3 in DNA: TGTGCCAGCAGCCCCGACGGCCCTAATGAAAAACTGTTTTTT. This translates into CASSPDGPNEKLFF.